One and the same sample provided the 29 T cell receptor beta chains below, sequenced in a study of blood T cell repertoires in COVID-19 (dated by TCRdb to about 2020). Library prep was done by the immunoSEQ multiplex PCR assay. TCRdb re-hosts the immuneACCESS table, in-frame sequences only. Its copies lack some clones; in the studies checked, an unresolved V gene accounts for under half of them, and the cause for the rest is not known. The sample table shows roughly 35,000 clones, and around 90% are seen once. Of the sample, about 12% is held by the ten largest clones. What was sequenced was peripheral blood. These TCRs come from a man aged 65 to 79 with acute or convalescent COVID-19.

The gene calls are TRBV4-2 and TRBJ1-2; 7 bases line up with TRBD1. This CDR3 comprises 13 residues. Trimming at V came to 2 bases and at J to 8 bases, leaving 5 bases not matched to a gene. CDR1 and CDR2 from the germline V gene are LGHNA and YNFKEQ. This CDR3 is CASSQSQGSGYTF. In nucleotides, the CDR3 is TGTGCCAGCAGCCAATCACAGGGGAGCGGCTACACCTTC.

This chain connects TRBV29-1 to TRBJ1-4; D is possibly TRBD1 (6 bases). The germline CDR1 and CDR2 sequences are SQVTM and ANQGSEA. CDR3 length: 13 amino acids. The ends were cut back, 1 base at V and 4 bases at J, with 7 bases in the middle. This CDR3 reads CSVEGTDNEKLFF. CDR3 sequence (DNA): TGCAGCGTTGAAGGGACAGATAATGAAAAACTGTTTTTT.

The chain employs TRBV11-2 and TRBJ2-7, with D perhaps matching TRBD1 (6 bases). CDR1 and CDR2 from the germline V gene are SGHAT and FQNNGV. The CDR3 sequence is 15 residues long. With 5 bases removed from V and 0 bases from J, the gap between germline ends came to 14 bases. The CDR3 protein is CASSADRDISYEQYF. CDR3 DNA sequence: TGTGCCAGCAGCGCCGACCGGGACATCTCCTACGAGCAGTACTTC.

This sequence joins TRBV18 and TRBJ1-5, with a weak D call TRBD1 (5 bases). The CDR3 is made up of 13 amino acids. Trimming took off 8 bases at V and 2 bases at J, with 10 bases between the two ends. CDR1 is KGHSH and CDR2 is LQKENI in the germline V gene. CDR3 loop: CASRPGGNQPQHF. Written as DNA, the CDR3 is TGTGCCAGCCGGCCGGGGGGCAATCAGCCCCAGCATTTT. Full variable domain (remainder filled in from reference TRBV18 and TRBJ1-5): NAGVMQNPRHLVRRRGQEARLRCSPMKGHSHVYWYRQLPEEGLKFMVYLQKENIIDESGMPKERFSAEFPKEGPSILRIQQVVRGDSAAYFCASRPGGNQPQHFGDGTRLSIL.

The rearrangement joins TRBV9 to TRBJ2-3; 7 nucleotides line up with TRBD1. The CDR3 contains 15 residues. Germline V lookup: CDR1 SGDLS, CDR2 YYNGEE. The J segment lost 2 bases and the V segment lost 0 bases, leaving 3 bases of the junction unmatched. For the CDR3, the DNA is TGTGCCAGCAGCGTAGGCAGGGGGATCACAGATACGCAGTATTTT. Its translation: CASSVGRGITDTQYF.

The V gene is TRBV7-9, the J gene TRBJ2-7, with D possibly TRBD1 on 6 matching bases. The germline V gene has CDR1 SEHNR and CDR2 FQNEAQ (reference sequence). V gave up 6 bases and J gave up 3 bases, with 9 bases separating them. The CDR3 consists of 12 residues. DNA for the CDR3: TGTGCCAGCAGTTTACAGGGCTACGAGCAGTACTTC. Translating it yields CASSLQGYEQYF. The full variable domain, in which reference TRBV7-9 and TRBJ2-7 provide the parts outside the CDR3, is DTGVSQNPRHKITKRGQNVTFRCDPISEHNRLYWYRQTLGQGPEFLTYFQNEAQLEKSRLLSDRFSAERPKGSFSTLEIQRTEQGDSAMYLCASSLQGYEQYFGPGTRLTVT.

The chain couples TRBV5-1 to TRBJ1-5; maybe TRBD1 (5 bases). Germline V gene data show CDR1 as SGHRS and CDR2 as YFSETQ. Trimming shortened V by 4 bases and J by 6 bases, and 17 bases separated the two germline ends. The CDR3 has 15 residues. DNA of the CDR3: TGCGCCAGCAGCATCGCGGGGGAGTCCCCTCAGCCCCAGCATTTT. Residues: CASSIAGESPQPQHF.

The J gene is TRBJ2-5, the V gene TRBV5-6; D possibly corresponds to TRBD2 (6 bases). The germline V and J ends were trimmed by 0 bases and 5 bases, with 8 bases remaining between them. Germline loops: CDR1 SGHDT, CDR2 YYEEEE. The CDR3 covers 13 residues. CDR3 coding DNA: TGTGCCAGCAGCTTGGTTGGGAGGGAGACCCAGTACTTC. Amino acids: CASSLVGRETQYF. Full variable domain (rest looked up from reference TRBV5-6 and TRBJ2-5): DAGVTQSPTHLIKTRGQQVTLRCSPKSGHDTVSWYQQALGQGPQFIFQYYEEEERQRGNFPDRFSGHQFPNYSSELNVNALLLGDSALYLCASSLVGRETQYFGPGTRLLVL.

The CDR3 here is CASLGARDTGELFF. The CDR3 DNA sequence: TGTGCCAGCTTAGGGGCAAGGGACACCGGGGAGCTGTTTTTT. The chain carries TRBV6-5 and TRBJ2-2, with a weak D call TRBD1 (5 bases). This CDR3 region has 14 residues. Trimming left V 8 bases short and J 3 bases short, with 13 bases between. In germline, CDR1 is MNHEY, CDR2 SVGAGI.

The V and J genes are TRBV2 and TRBJ2-5; the D gene is possibly TRBD2 (6 bases). V shed 6 bases and J shed 1 base, with 15 bases lying between them. The CDR3 has 15 amino acids. Germline CDR1 and CDR2: SNHLY and FYNNEI. CDR3 in amino acids: CASREGLDGQETQYF. The DNA for the CDR3 is TGTGCCAGCAGGGAGGGATTGGACGGCCAAGAGACCCAGTACTTC.

The genes are TRBV2 and TRBJ2-2; maybe TRBD2 (5 bases). V lost 6 bases and J lost 1, with 9 bases in between. Germline values: CDR1 SNHLY, CDR2 FYNNEI. The CDR3 covers 14 residues. Here the CDR3 reads CASSVTRNTGELFF. CDR3 nucleotide sequence: TGTGCCAGCAGCGTTACTAGGAACACCGGGGAGCTGTTTTTT.

This chain uses TRBV18 with TRBJ1-5, with D perhaps matching TRBD1 (6 bases). The CDR3 covers 14 residues. CDR1 is KGHSH and CDR2 is LQKENI in the germline V gene. Between the trimmed V and J ends, which lost 4 bases and 2 bases, there was a span of 9 bases. The CDR3 coding sequence is TGTGCCAGCTCACTCTCAGGGGGCAATCAGCCCCAGCATTTT. This sequence encodes CASSLSGGNQPQHF. Looking up the rest from reference TRBV18 and TRBJ1-5 gives the full variable domain: NAGVMQNPRHLVRRRGQEARLRCSPMKGHSHVYWYRQLPEEGLKFMVYLQKENIIDESGMPKERFSAEFPKEGPSILRIQQVVRGDSAAYFCASSLSGGNQPQHFGDGTRLSIL.

The chain is built from TRBV29-1 and TRBJ1-2; D uncertain. The CDR3 loop spans 13 amino acids. Trimming removed 4 bases at V and 4 bases at J, with 13 bases between. The germline V gene has CDR1 SQVTM and CDR2 ANQGSEA. This CDR3 is CSVARDKSYGYTF. For the CDR3, the DNA is TGCAGCGTTGCTCGAGACAAATCCTATGGCTACACCTTC.

The chain links TRBV18 to TRBJ2-1, with a weak D call TRBD2 (6 bases). This CDR3 is built from 13 residues. Trimming stripped 5 bases from V and 15 bases from J, with 20 bases between. Germline V gene lookup returns CDR1 KGHSH and CDR2 LQKENI. The CDR3 nucleotides are TGTGCCAGCTCATCAACGACGGGACGGGAGTTGTTCTTC. As protein: CASSSTTGRELFF.

V usage is TRBV7-2 and J usage is TRBJ2-2, with a possible D match to TRBD1 (6 bases). V lost 5 bases and J lost 1, with 8 bases in between. From germline, CDR1 is SGHTA and CDR2 FQGNSA. The CDR3 contains 14 residues. DNA of the CDR3: TGTGCCAGCAGCGAGGACAGGAACACCGGGGAGCTGTTTTTT. Protein sequence: CASSEDRNTGELFF.

The chain joins TRBV7-9 to TRBJ2-5; weak D call: TRBD1 (5 bases). Between the trimmed V and J ends, which lost 5 bases and 4 bases, there was a span of 11 bases. Germline assignment: CDR1 SEHNR and CDR2 FQNEAQ (reference sequence). The CDR3 totals 13 residues. The CDR3, as DNA: TGTGCCAGCAGCCCGACAGCCCGAGAGACCCAGTACTTC. It codes for CASSPTARETQYF.

The chain joins TRBV28 to TRBJ2-7; tentative D call: TRBD1 (6 bases). The CDR3 runs 11 residues. Germline V CDR1 and CDR2: MDHEN, SYDVKM. V dropped 6 bases and J dropped 8 bases, with 11 bases sitting between them. CDR3 residues: CASRTQGKQYF. The CDR3 DNA reads as TGTGCCAGCAGGACCCAGGGGAAGCAGTACTTC. The full variable domain, its missing parts supplied by reference TRBV28 and TRBJ2-7, is DVKVTQSSRYLVKRTGEKVFLECVQDMDHENMFWYRQDPGLGLRLIYFSYDVKMKEKGDIPEGYSVSREKKERFSLILESASTNQTSMYLCASRTQGKQYFGPGTRLTVT.

The chain has TRBV28 and TRBJ2-3, with 9 positions matching TRBD2. Trimming cost V 3 bases and J 3 bases; bases outside gene matches: 10. Germline CDR1 is MDHEN and CDR2 is SYDVKM. This CDR3 spans 17 amino acids. Here the CDR3 DNA reads TGTGCCAGCAGTTTGGCGGGGCGGGAGGGCCCGACAGATACGCAGTATTTT. Protein: CASSLAGREGPTDTQYF.

The chain couples TRBV14 to TRBJ1-1; tentative D call: TRBD1 (6 bases). The V and J ends lost 4 bases and 1 base respectively, with 10 bases between them. Germline CDR1 reads SGHDN; CDR2 reads FVKESK. This CDR3 contains 14 residues. CDR3 sequence (DNA): TGTGCCAGCAGCCGATTGACAGGGAACACTGAAGCTTTCTTT. Amino acid sequence: CASSRLTGNTEAFF.

The chain joins TRBV5-1 to TRBJ2-5, with 9 bases aligning to TRBD1. Germline V CDR1 and CDR2: SGHRS, YFSETQ. The CDR3 is 14 amino acids. Trimming removed 3 bases from V and 3 bases from J; junction bases left unmatched: 3. Written as DNA, the CDR3 is TGCGCCAGCAGCTCACAGGGGGCCGAAGAGACCCAGTACTTC. Protein sequence: CASSSQGAEETQYF. Based on the CDR3 plus reference TRBV5-1 and TRBJ2-5, the full variable domain is KAGVTQTPRYLIKTRGQQVTLSCSPISGHRSVSWYQQTPGQGLQFLFEYFSETQRNKGNFPGRFSGRQFSNSRSEMNVSTLELGDSALYLCASSSQGAEETQYFGPGTRLLVL.

V and J are TRBV5-1 and TRBJ2-5, with D possibly matching TRBD2 (6 bases). V was shortened by 0 bases and J by 5 bases, with 20 bases between the two germline ends. Germline CDR1 SGHRS, CDR2 YFSETQ. The CDR3 is made up of 17 amino acids. DNA for the CDR3: TGCGCCAGCAGCTTGGCCCGGGGACTTATTGGGGAGGAGACCCAGTACTTC. Translated, it gives CASSLARGLIGEETQYF.

The CDR3 reads CASSDSIYVYRQGVLDYGYTF. In nucleotides, the CDR3 is TGTGCCAGCAGTGACTCTATTTATGTTTATCGACAGGGGGTTTTAGACTATGGCTACACCTTC. The chain has TRBV6-4 and TRBJ1-2; 9 nucleotides agree with TRBD1. V trimming: 0 bases; J trimming: 3 bases; junction bases outside the gene matches: 20. Germline V gives CDR1 MRHNA, CDR2 SNTAGT. CDR3 length equals 21 residues.

The chain uses TRBV25-1 and TRBJ2-7; TRBD1 is a possible D gene (6 bases). The CDR3 runs to 16 residues. V was shortened by 2 bases and J by 2 bases, with 16 bases between the two germline ends. The germline CDR1 and CDR2 sequences are MGHDK and SYGVNS. CDR3 amino acids: CASSELGGQQTYEQYF. CDR3 nucleotides: TGTGCCAGCAGTGAACTCGGTGGACAGCAGACCTACGAGCAGTACTTC.

V usage is TRBV19 and J usage is TRBJ1-1; 7 positions agree with TRBD1. With V trimmed by 6 bases and J by 9 bases, 7 bases remained unmatched. This CDR3 contains 12 residues. Per the germline V gene, CDR1 is LNHDA and CDR2 is SQIVND (reference sequence). This chain's CDR3 is CASSNRGPQAFF. In DNA, the CDR3 is TGTGCCAGTAGCAACAGGGGCCCACAAGCTTTCTTT.

This sequence joins TRBV25-1 and TRBJ1-1; D is perhaps TRBD1 (6 bases). CDR1 is MGHDK and CDR2 is SYGVNS in the germline V gene. This CDR3 spans 11 amino acids. Trimming removed 6 bases at V and 8 bases at J, with 10 bases between. The CDR3 DNA reads TGTGCCAGCAGGGACAGTGCCGAAGCTTTCTTT. It is translated as CASRDSAEAFF. The full variable domain, its missing parts supplied by reference TRBV25-1 and TRBJ1-1, is EADIYQTPRYLVIGTGKKITLECSQTMGHDKMYWYQQDPGMELHLIHYSYGVNSTEKGDLSSESTVSRIRTEHFPLTLESARPSHTSQYLCASRDSAEAFFGQGTRLTVV.

The chain has TRBV5-1 and TRBJ2-2, with TRBD2 matching 16 bases. The germline V gene encodes CDR1 SGHRS and CDR2 YFSETQ. Trimming removed 4 bases from V and 5 bases from J; junction bases left unmatched: 11. This CDR3 is 19 amino acids long. This CDR3 reads CASSPTGTSGRASTGELFF. The CDR3 DNA reads TGCGCCAGCAGCCCAACCGGGACTAGCGGGAGGGCCAGTACCGGGGAGCTGTTTTTT.

The CDR3 is CASSQLSGRVEETQYF. CDR3 nucleotide sequence: TGTGCCAGCAGCCAACTTAGCGGGAGGGTAGAAGAGACCCAGTACTTC. The gene calls are TRBV4-2 and TRBJ2-5; 11 nucleotides agree with TRBD2. The germline V gene has CDR1 LGHNA and CDR2 YNFKEQ. This CDR3 region has 16 residues. The junction had 5 bases not matched to a gene; V was cut back by 2 bases and J by 3 bases.

The chain links TRBV7-9 to TRBJ2-2, with 10 bases matching TRBD1. J lost 6 bases, V lost 5 bases, and 3 bases had no gene match. CDR1 is SEHNR and CDR2 is FQNEAQ in the germline V gene (reference sequence). This CDR3 comprises 14 residues. This chain's CDR3 is CASSRTGGPGELFF. The CDR3 DNA reads as TGTGCCAGCAGCAGGACAGGGGGGCCCGGGGAGCTGTTTTTT.

The chain uses TRBV2 and TRBJ2-7; TRBD2 agrees at 14 bases. CDR1 is SNHLY and CDR2 is FYNNEI in the germline V gene. Unmatched junction bases numbered 4, after V lost 6 bases and J lost 6 bases. The CDR3 length is 14 residues. The CDR3 region is CASRPGTSGSEQYF. CDR3 bases: TGTGCCAGCAGGCCCGGGACTAGCGGGAGCGAGCAGTACTTC.